This TCR beta chain was identified during a study of Ad26.COV2.S vaccination and SARS-CoV-2 variants. As for the study in general: Once, or twice with 56 days between doses, Ad26.COV2.S was given intramuscularly.

Treatment described: 15 to 20 received Ad26.COV2.S at low or high dose, single or two shots; several received placebo; per-sample allocation not given. Sample collection was performed on day 63 after the first vaccine or placebo injection. V lost 4 bases, J lost 3 bases, and 16 bases lay in between. This CDR3 is built from 15 residues. The germline V gene encodes CDR1 SGHKS and CDR2 YYEKEE (reference sequence). Sequencing was performed with immunoSEQ multiplex PCR; in TCRdb, only in-frame clones are kept and a portion is missing. Of roughly 500,000 clones listed, 85% to 90% are singletons. The receptor was derived from a person aged 18-60 years who received the Ad26.COV2.S COVID-19 vaccine or a placebo. The rearrangement joins TRBV5-5 to TRBJ1-2; D is uncertain. The sample here was peripheral blood, taken in a trial of Ad26.COV2.S vaccine versus placebo. The CDR3 DNA reads as TGTGCCAGCAGCCGCCCCGAGGGCCCCCACTATGGCTACACCTTC. Its translation: CASSRPEGPHYGYTF.